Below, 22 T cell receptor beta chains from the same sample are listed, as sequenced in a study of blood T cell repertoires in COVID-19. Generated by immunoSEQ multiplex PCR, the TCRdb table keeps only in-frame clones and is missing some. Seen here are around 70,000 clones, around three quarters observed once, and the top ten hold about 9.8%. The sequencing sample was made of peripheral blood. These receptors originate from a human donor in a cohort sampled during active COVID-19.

CDR3 bases: TGTGCCAGCAGTTACCTGTTAGCGGGAGTATTCGAGCAGTACTTC. As protein: CASSYLLAGVFEQYF. The chain links TRBV6-2 or TRBV6-3 to TRBJ2-7, with 9 bases fitting TRBD2. In germline, CDR1 is MNHEY, CDR2 SVGEGT. This CDR3 has 15 amino acids. V shed 2 bases and J 6 bases; nucleotides not matched to a gene: 8.

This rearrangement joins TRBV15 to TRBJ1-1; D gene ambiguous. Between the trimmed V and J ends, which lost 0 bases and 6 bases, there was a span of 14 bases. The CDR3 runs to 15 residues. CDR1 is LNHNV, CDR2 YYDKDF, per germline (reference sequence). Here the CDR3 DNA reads TGTGCCACCAGCAGAGATTCCCCCCGGGGAGCTGAAGCTTTCTTT. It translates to CATSRDSPRGAEAFF.

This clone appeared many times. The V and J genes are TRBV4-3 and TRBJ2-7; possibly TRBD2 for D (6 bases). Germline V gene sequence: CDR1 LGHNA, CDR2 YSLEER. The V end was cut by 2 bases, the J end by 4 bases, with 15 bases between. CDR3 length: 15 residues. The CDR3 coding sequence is TGCGCCAGCAGCCAATCGACAGCGGGCAGATACGAGCAGTACTTC. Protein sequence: CASSQSTAGRYEQYF.

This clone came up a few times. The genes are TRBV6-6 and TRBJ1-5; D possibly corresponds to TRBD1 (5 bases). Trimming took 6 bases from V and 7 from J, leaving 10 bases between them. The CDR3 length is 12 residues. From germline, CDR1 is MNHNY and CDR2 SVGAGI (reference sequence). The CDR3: CASRQGPQPQHF. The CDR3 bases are TGTGCCAGCAGGCAGGGTCCGCAGCCCCAGCATTTT.

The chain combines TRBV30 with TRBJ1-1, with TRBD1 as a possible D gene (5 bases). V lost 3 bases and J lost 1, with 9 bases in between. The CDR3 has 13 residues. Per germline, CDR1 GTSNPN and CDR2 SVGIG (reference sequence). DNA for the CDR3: TGTGCCTGGAGGTGGAGGGGGAACACTGAAGCTTTCTTT. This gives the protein CAWRWRGNTEAFF.

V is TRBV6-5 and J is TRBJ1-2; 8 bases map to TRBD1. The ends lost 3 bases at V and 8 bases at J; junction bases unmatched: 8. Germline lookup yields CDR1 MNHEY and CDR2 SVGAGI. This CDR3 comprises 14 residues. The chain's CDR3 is CASSYSSGGRGYTF. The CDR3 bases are TGTGCCAGCAGTTATTCCTCAGGGGGCAGAGGCTACACCTTC.

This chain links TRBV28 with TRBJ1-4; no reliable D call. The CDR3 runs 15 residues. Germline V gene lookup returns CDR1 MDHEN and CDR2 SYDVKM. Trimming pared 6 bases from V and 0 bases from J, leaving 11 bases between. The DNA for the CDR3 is TGTGCCAGCAGACGTGCGAGTGCAACTAATGAAAAACTGTTTTTT. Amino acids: CASRRASATNEKLFF.

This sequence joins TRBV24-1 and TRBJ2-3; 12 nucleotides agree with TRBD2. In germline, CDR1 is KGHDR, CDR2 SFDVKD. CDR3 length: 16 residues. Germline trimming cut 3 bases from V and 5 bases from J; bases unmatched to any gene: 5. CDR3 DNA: TGTGCCACCAGTGATCCGACTAGCGGGAGTGTAGATACGCAGTATTTT. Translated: CATSDPTSGSVDTQYF.

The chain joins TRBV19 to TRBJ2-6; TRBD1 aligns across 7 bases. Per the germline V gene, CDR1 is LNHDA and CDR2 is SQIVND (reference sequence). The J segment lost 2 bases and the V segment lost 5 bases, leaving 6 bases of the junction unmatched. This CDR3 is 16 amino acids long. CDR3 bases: TGTGCCAGTAGTTCGGACAGGCAGACTGGGGCCAACGTCCTGACTTTC. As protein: CASSSDRQTGANVLTF.

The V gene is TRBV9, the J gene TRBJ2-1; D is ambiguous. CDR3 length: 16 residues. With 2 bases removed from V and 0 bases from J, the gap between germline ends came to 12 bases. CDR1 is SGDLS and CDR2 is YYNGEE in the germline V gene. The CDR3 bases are TGTGCCAGCAGCGTTAGCTCACAAATCTCCTACAATGAGCAGTTCTTC. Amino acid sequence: CASSVSSQISYNEQFF.

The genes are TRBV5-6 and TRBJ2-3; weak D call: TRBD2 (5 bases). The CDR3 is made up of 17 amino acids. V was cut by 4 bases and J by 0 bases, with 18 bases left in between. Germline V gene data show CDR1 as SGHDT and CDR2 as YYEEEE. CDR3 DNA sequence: TGTGCCAGCAGCAACCCCGCCCGACTACCTAGCACAGATACGCAGTATTTT. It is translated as CASSNPARLPSTDTQYF.

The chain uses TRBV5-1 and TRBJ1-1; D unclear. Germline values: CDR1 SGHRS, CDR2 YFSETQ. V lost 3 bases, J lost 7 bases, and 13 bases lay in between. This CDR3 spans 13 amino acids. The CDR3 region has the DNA TGCGCCAGCAGCTCGGACGGGAAGTATGAAGCTTTCTTT. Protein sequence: CASSSDGKYEAFF.

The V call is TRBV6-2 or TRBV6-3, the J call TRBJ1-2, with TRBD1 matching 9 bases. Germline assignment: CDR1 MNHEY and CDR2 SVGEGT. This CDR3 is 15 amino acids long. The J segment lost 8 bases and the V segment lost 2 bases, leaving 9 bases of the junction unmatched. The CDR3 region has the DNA TGTGCCAGCAGTTACGGGGACAGGGCGTCGTTCGGCTACACCTTC. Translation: CASSYGDRASFGYTF.

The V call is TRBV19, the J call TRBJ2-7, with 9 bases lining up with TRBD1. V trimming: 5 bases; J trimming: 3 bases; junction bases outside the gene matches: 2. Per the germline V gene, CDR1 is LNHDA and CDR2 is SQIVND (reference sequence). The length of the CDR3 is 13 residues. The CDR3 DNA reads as TGTGCCAGTAGTTGGGGACAGGGCTACGAGCAGTACTTC. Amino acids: CASSWGQGYEQYF.

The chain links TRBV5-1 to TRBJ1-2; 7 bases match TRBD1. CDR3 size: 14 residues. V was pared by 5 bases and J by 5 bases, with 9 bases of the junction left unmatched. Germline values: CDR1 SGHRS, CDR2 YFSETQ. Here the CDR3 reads CASRRDSELYGYTF. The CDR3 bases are TGCGCCAGCAGAAGGGACAGCGAACTTTATGGCTACACCTTC.

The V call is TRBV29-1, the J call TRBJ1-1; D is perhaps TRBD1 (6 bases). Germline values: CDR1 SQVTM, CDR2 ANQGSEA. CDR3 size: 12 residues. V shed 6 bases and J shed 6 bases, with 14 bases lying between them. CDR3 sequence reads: CSVRREGAEAFF. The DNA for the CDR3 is TGCAGCGTCCGGAGGGAGGGGGCTGAAGCTTTCTTT.

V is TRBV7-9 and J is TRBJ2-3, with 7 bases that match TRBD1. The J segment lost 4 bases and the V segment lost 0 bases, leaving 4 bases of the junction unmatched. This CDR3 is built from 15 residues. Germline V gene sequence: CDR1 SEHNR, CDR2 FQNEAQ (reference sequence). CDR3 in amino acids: CASSLARQGPDTQYF. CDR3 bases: TGTGCCAGCAGCTTAGCACGACAGGGCCCAGATACGCAGTATTTT.

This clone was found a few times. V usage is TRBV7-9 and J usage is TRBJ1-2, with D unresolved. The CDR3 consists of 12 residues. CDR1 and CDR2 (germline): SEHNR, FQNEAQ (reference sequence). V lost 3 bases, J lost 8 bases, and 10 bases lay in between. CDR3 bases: TGTGCCAGCAGCTTGGCGGGCGACGGCTACACCTTC. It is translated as CASSLAGDGYTF.

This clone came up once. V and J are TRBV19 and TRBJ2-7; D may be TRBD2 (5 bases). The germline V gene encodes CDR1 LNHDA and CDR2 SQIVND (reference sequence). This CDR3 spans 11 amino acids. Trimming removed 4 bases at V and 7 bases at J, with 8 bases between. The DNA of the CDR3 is TGTGCCAGTAGTAGTCCGGGGGAGCAGTACTTC. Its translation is CASSSPGEQYF.

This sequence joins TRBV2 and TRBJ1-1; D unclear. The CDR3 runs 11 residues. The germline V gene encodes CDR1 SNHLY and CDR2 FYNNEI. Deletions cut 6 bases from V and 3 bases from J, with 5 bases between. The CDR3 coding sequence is TGTGCCAGCAGACAGTACACTGAAGCTTTCTTT. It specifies CASRQYTEAFF. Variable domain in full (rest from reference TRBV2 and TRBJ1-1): EPEVTQTPSHQVTQMGQEVILRCVPISNHLYFYWYRQILGQKVEFLVSFYNNEISEKSEIFDDQFSVERPDGSNFTLKIRSTKLEDSAMYFCASRQYTEAFFGQGTRLTVV.

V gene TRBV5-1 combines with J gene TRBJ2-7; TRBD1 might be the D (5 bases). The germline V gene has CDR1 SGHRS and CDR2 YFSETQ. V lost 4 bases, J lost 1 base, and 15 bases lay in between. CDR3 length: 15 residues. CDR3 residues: CASSPARAGSYEQYF. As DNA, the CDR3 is TGCGCCAGCAGCCCGGCCCGGGCAGGGTCCTACGAGCAGTACTTC.

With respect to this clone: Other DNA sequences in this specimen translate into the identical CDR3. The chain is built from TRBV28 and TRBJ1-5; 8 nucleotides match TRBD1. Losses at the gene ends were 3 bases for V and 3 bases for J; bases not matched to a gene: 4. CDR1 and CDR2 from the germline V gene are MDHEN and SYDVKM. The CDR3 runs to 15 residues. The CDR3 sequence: CASSFSRGLNQPQHF. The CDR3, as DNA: TGTGCCAGCAGTTTCAGCAGGGGGCTCAATCAGCCCCAGCATTTT.